This T cell receptor (beta chain) was observed in a study of tumor and adjacent non-tumor tissue in lung cancer. CDR3 length equals 15 residues. The germline V gene encodes CDR1 MNHEY and CDR2 SVGEGT. The library came from three nested PCR rounds adapted from ARM-PCR protocols. TCRdb redid the calling of the multiplex PCR reads with MiXCR, one entry per CDR3 protein. The data hold over 85,000 distinct CDR3 sequences, with around 82% observed a single time. As concerns this clonotype: Germline is not matched at one junction end, which may reflect a read error.

No cell sorting was done before RNA was extracted from the tissue. This sequence joins TRBV6-2 or TRBV6-3 and TRBJ2-1; the D call may be TRBD1 or TRBD2 (5 bases each). The sequence was obtained from a man in his 70s with non-small cell lung cancer. Sequencing was carried out using lung tumor tissue. CDR3 amino acids: CGSSPGPGNTNEQIF. CDR3 sequence (DNA): TGTGGCAGCAGTCCGGGACCAGGCAATACCAATGAGCAGATCTTC.